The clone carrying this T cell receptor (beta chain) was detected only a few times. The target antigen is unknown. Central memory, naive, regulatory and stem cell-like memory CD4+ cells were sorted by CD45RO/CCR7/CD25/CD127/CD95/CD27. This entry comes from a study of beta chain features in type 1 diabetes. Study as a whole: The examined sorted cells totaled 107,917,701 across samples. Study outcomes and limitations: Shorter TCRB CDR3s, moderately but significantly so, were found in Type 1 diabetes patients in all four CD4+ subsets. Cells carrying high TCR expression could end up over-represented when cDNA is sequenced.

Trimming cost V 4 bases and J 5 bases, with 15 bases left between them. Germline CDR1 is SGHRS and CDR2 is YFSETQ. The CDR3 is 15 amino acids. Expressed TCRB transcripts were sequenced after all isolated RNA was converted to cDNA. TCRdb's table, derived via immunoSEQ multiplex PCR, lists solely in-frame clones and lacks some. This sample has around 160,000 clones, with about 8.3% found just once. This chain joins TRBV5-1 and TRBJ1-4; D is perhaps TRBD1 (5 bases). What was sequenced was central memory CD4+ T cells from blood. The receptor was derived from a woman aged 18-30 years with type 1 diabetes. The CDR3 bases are TGCGCCAGCAGCCTTGAAAGGGGATCAAATGAAAAACTGTTTTTT. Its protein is CASSLERGSNEKLFF.